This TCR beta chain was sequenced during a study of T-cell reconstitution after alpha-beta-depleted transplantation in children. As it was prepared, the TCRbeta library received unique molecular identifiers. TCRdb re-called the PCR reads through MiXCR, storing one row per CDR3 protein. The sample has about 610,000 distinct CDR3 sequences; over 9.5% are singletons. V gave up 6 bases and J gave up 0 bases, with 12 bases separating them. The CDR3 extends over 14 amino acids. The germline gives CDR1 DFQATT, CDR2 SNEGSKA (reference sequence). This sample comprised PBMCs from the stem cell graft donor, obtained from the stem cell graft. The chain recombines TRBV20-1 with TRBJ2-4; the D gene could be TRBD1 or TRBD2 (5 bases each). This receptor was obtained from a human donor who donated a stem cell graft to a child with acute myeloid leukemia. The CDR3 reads CSAIRDEAKNIQYF. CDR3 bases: TGCAGTGCAATCAGGGACGAAGCCAAAAACATTCAGTACTTC.